The 9 T cell receptor beta chains reported below all come from one sample, sequenced in a study of shared clonotypes between healthy human individuals. TCRdb's table, derived via immunoSEQ multiplex PCR, lists solely in-frame clones and lacks some. This sample yields fewer than 850,000 clones, of which roughly 88% are seen a single time; 30% to 40% belongs to the top ten. Sequenced: memory CD8+ T cells from PBMCs. The subset denotes: CD45RO+ cells pooled with CCR7-negative TemRA cells. Receptors originate from a young man in good health. Some clones in this sample may be carry-over from other donors' samples.

The CDR3 sequence: CASSLAGREQYF. The CDR3 bases are TGTGCCAGCAGTTTAGCAGGGCGGGAGCAGTACTTC. The chain carries TRBV27 and TRBJ2-7, with D possibly matching TRBD1 (5 bases). V lost 2 bases and J 7 bases, leaving 9 bases between the germline ends. In germline, CDR1 is MNHEY, CDR2 SMNVEV (reference sequence). CDR3 length: 12 amino acids.

CDR3 nucleotide sequence: TGTGCCAGCAGCCTCGGACAGGGAACTAACTATGGCTACACCTTC. Its translation: CASSLGQGTNYGYTF. The gene calls are TRBV4-2 and TRBJ1-2, with TRBD1 matching 8 bases. The V gene end was trimmed by 4 bases and the J gene end by 0 bases; junction bases not matched to a gene: 4. The length of the CDR3 is 15 residues. CDR1 and CDR2 (germline): LGHNA, YNFKEQ.

This chain uses TRBV10-1 with TRBJ2-2, with D possibly matching TRBD2 (5 bases). The CDR3 is made up of 16 amino acids. From germline, CDR1 is WNHNN and CDR2 SYGVQD (reference sequence). The V end lost 8 bases, the J end lost 2 bases, and 18 bases lay between the germline ends. As DNA, the CDR3 is TGCGCCAGCTCCGACCGAGGGCGCTTAAACACCGGGGAGCTGTTTTTT. It yields the protein CASSDRGRLNTGELFF.

The J gene is TRBJ2-3, the V gene TRBV11-2, with TRBD1 identical over 10 bases. The CDR3 covers 16 residues. Per germline, CDR1 SGHAT and CDR2 FQNNGV. V lost 6 bases, J lost 3 bases, and 9 bases stayed unmatched. Written as DNA, the CDR3 is TGTGCCAGCAGGCCTAAACGGGGACAGGGGACAGATACGCAGTATTTT. This encodes CASRPKRGQGTDTQYF.

The rearrangement joins TRBV19 to TRBJ1-5; D may be TRBD1 (5 bases). The CDR3 runs to 14 residues. Germline CDR1 and CDR2: LNHDA and SQIVND (reference sequence). Trimming left V 5 bases short and J 4 bases short, with 12 bases between. For the CDR3, the DNA is TGTGCCAGTAGTTCGTGGGGGTTGAATCAGCCCCAGCATTTT. Protein product: CASSSWGLNQPQHF.

V usage is TRBV11-3 and J usage is TRBJ1-6; D is unresolved. In germline, CDR1 is SGHNT, CDR2 YENEEA. The ends were cut back, 5 bases at V and 8 bases at J, with 25 bases in the middle. CDR3 length: 18 amino acids. The CDR3 region has the DNA TGTGCCAGCAGCCCCCCCCGGCAGGTTGTTCCCGGCGATTCACCCCTCCACTTT. Translating gives CASSPPRQVVPGDSPLHF. Looking up the rest from reference TRBV11-3 and TRBJ1-6 gives the full variable domain: EAGVVQSPRYKIIEKKQPVAFWCNPISGHNTLYWYLQNLGQGPELLIRYENEEAVDDSQLPKDRFSAERLKGVDSTLKIQPAELGDSAVYLCASSPPRQVVPGDSPLHFGNGTRLTVT.

The chain combines TRBV6-5 with TRBJ2-2, with D perhaps given as TRBD1 or TRBD2 (5 bases each). The CDR3 is 15 residues long. V dropped 2 bases and J dropped 5 bases, with 12 bases sitting between them. Germline CDR1 and CDR2: MNHEY and SVGAGI. CDR3 coding DNA: TGTGCCAGCAGTTACAGGGGAGAGGGAACCGGGGAGCTGTTTTTT. It specifies CASSYRGEGTGELFF.

The V gene is TRBV19, the J gene TRBJ2-2, with D possibly being TRBD1 (7 bases). Germline V CDR1 and CDR2: LNHDA, SQIVND (reference sequence). This CDR3 has 17 residues. Trimming pared 4 bases from V and 2 bases from J, leaving 17 bases between. The CDR3 DNA follows: TGTGCCAGTAGTACCCGACGGGGGACAGCTAACACCGGGGAGCTGTTTTTT. Translated, it gives CASSTRRGTANTGELFF.

Only a few counts were recorded for this clone. V and J are TRBV5-4 and TRBJ1-2, with TRBD1 as a possible D gene (6 bases). Trimming left V 0 bases short and J 7 bases short, with 16 bases between. The CDR3 runs 15 residues. Germline values: CDR1 SGHNT, CDR2 YYREEE (reference sequence). The CDR3 DNA reads TGTGCCAGCAGCTTGGAGCCAGGGGACTTGCGTGGCTACACCTTC. Its translation: CASSLEPGDLRGYTF. The variable domain in full, completed from reference TRBV5-4 and TRBJ1-2, reads ETGVTQSPTHLIKTRGQQVTLRCSSQSGHNTVSWYQQALGQGPQFIFQYYREEENGRGNFPPRFSGLQFPNYSSELNVNALELDDSALYLCASSLEPGDLRGYTFGSGTRLTVV.